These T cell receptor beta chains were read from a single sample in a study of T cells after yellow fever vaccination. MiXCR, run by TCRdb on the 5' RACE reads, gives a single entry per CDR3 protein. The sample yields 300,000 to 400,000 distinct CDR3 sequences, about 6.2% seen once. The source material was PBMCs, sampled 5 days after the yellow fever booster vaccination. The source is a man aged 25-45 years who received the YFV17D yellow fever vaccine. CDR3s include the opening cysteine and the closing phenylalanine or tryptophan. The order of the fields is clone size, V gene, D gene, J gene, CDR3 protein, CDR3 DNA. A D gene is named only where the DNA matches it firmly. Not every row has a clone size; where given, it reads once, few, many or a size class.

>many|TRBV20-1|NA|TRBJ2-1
CSARDHNNEQFF
TGCAGTGCTAGAGACCACAACAATGAGCAGTTCTTC
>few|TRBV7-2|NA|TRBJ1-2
CASSWDGYTF
TGTGCCAGCAGCTGGGATGGCTACACCTTC
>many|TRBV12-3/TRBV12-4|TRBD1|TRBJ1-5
CASNLGQGSRNQPQHF
TGTGCCAGCAACCTGGGACAGGGATCGCGCAATCAGCCCCAGCATTTT
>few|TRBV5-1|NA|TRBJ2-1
CASSLGMGGQFF
TGCGCCAGCAGCTTGGGTATGGGGGGGCAGTTCTTC
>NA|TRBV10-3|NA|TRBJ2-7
CAISGGTPYEQYF
TGTGCCATCAGTGGCGGGACTCCCTACGAGCAGTACTTC
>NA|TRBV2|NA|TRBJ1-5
CASSDSGADNQPQHF
TGTGCCAGCAGTGACTCGGGGGCTGACAATCAGCCCCAGCATTTT
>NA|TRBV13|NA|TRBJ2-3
CASSPRVGAASTDTQYF
TGTGCCAGCAGCCCTCGAGTGGGAGCTGCTAGCACAGATACGCAGTATTTT
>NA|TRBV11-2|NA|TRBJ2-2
CASSLRRTGRSGELFF
TGTGCCAGCAGCTTGCGGAGAACAGGGAGGTCCGGGGAGCTGTTTTTT
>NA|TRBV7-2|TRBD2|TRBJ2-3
CASSFRAGGRLDTQYF
TGTGCCAGCAGCTTCAGAGCGGGAGGGAGGTTGGATACGCAGTATTTT
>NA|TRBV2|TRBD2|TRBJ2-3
CAFCRLAGGRSSTDTQYF
TGTGCCTTCTGTCGACTAGCGGGAGGGCGATCTAGCACAGATACGCAGTATTTT
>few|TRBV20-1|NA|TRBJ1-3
CSARGPGNTIYF
TGCAGTGCTAGGGGGCCTGGAAACACCATATATTTT
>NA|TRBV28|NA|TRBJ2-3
CASMEAIDTQYF
TGTGCCAGCATGGAGGCAATTGATACGCAGTATTTT
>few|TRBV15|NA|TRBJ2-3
CATSTLGDTQYF
TGTGCCACCAGCACCTTGGGAGATACGCAGTATTTT
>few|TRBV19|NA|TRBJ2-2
CASKGGTHTGELFF
TGTGCCAGTAAGGGCGGAACCCACACCGGGGAGCTGTTTTTT
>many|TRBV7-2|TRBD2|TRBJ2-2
CASSITSGANTGELFF
TGTGCCAGCAGCATTACTAGCGGAGCGAACACCGGGGAGCTGTTTTTT
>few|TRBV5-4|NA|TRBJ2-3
CASSFLEAGDTQYF
TGTGCCAGCAGCTTTCTAGAGGCAGGAGATACGCAGTATTTT
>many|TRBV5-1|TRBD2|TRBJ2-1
CASSERGLADEQFF
TGCGCCAGCAGTGAGCGGGGGCTAGCCGATGAGCAGTTCTTC
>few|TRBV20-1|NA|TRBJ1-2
CSATRENYGYTF
TGCAGTGCTACCAGGGAGAACTATGGCTACACCTTC
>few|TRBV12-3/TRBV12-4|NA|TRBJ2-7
CASSKLLPGLGYEQYF
TGTGCCAGCAGTAAACTATTACCGGGACTGGGCTACGAGCAGTACTTC
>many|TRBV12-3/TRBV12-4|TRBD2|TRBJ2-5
CASRPVAGGAETQYF
TGTGCCAGCAGGCCGGTGGCGGGAGGCGCGGAGACCCAGTACTTC
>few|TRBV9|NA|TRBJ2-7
CASSPGNPSGFGYEQYF
TGTGCCAGCAGCCCGGGCAACCCCAGCGGGTTTGGCTACGAGCAGTACTTC
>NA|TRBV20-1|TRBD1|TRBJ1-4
CSATGTGSYEKLFF
TGCAGTGCTACGGGGACAGGGAGTTATGAAAAACTGTTTTTT
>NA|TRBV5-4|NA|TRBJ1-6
CASSFGYNNSPLHF
TGTGCCAGCAGCTTTGGATACAATAATTCACCCCTCCACTTT
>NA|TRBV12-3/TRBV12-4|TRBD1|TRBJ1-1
CASSHQGQYTEAFF
TGTGCCAGCAGTCACCAGGGACAGTACACTGAAGCTTTCTTT
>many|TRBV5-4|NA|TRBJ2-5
CASSSQGPSGTQYF
TGTGCCAGCAGCTCACAGGGACCCTCAGGGACCCAGTACTTC
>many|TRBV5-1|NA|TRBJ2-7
CASSSGQPGRHEQYF
TGCGCCAGCAGCTCCGGACAGCCCGGGCGACACGAGCAGTACTTC
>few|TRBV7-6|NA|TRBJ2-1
CASSLSGLSYNEQFF
TGTGCCAGCAGCTTATCAGGACTTTCCTACAATGAGCAGTTCTTC
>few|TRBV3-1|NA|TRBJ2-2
CASSQAGVANTGELFF
TGTGCCAGCAGCCAAGCCGGCGTGGCGAACACCGGGGAGCTGTTTTTT
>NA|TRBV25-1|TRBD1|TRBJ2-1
CASSWDRGHNEQFF
TGTGCCAGCAGTTGGGACAGGGGGCACAATGAGCAGTTCTTC
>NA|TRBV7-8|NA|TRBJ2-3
CASSLEAGSHGQWYF
TGTGCCAGCAGCTTAGAGGCGGGATCGCACGGGCAGTGGTATTTT
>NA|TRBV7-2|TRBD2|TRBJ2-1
CASSSGTSGASYNEQFF
TGTGCCAGCAGCTCTGGGACTAGCGGAGCCTCCTACAATGAGCAGTTCTTC
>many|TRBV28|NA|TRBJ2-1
CASSLSLGEQFF
TGTGCCAGCAGTTTAAGTCTCGGAGAGCAGTTCTTC
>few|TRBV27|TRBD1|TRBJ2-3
CASSWMGDRGTDTQYF
TGTGCCAGCAGCTGGATGGGTGACAGGGGAACAGATACGCAGTATTTT
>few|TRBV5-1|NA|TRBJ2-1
CASRKNRGRAAYNEQFF
TGCGCCAGCCGCAAAAACAGGGGGAGGGCCGCGTACAATGAGCAGTTCTTC
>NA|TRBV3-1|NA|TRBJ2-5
CASSPLGTPQETQYF
TGTGCCAGCAGCCCCTTGGGGACCCCGCAAGAGACCCAGTACTTC